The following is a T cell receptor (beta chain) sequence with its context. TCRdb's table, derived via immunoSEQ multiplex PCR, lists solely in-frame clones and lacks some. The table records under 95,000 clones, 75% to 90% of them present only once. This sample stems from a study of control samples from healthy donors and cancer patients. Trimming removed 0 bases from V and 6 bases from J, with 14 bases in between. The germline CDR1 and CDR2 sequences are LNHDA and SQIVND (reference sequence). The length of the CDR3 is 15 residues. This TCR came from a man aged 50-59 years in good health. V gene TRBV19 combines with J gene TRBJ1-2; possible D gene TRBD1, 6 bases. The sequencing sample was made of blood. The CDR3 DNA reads TGTGCCAGTAGTATAGACCCACAGGGATATCATGGCTACACCTTC. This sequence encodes CASSIDPQGYHGYTF.